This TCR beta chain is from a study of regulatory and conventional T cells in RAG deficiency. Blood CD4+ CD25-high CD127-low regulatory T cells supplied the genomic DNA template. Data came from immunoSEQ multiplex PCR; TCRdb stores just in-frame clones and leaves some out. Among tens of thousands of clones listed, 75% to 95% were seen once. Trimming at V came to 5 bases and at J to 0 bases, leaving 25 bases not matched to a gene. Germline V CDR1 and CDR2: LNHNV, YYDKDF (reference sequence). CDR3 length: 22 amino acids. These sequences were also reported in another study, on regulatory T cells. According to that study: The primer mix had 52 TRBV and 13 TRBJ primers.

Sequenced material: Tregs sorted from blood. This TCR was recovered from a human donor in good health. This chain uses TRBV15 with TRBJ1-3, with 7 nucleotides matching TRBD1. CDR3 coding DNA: TGTGCCACCAGCCCACGGGGACCTTTCAGGGACAGTACCCTTGGCTCTGGAAACACCATATATTTT. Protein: CATSPRGPFRDSTLGSGNTIYF.